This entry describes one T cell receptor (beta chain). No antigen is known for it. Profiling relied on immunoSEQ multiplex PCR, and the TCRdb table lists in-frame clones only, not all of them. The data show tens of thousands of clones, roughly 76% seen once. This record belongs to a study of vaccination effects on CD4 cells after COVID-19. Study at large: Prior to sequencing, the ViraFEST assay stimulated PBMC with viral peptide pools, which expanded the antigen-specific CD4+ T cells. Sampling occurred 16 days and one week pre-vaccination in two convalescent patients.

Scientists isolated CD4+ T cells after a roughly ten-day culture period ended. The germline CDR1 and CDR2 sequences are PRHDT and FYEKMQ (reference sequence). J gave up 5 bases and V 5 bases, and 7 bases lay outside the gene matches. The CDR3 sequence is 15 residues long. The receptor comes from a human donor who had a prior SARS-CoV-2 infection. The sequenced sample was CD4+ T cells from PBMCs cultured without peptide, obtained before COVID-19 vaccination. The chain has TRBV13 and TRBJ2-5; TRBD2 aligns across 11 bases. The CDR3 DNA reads TGTGCCAGCAGCCCAAACCGACTAGCGGGGGAGACCCAGTACTTC. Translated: CASSPNRLAGETQYF.